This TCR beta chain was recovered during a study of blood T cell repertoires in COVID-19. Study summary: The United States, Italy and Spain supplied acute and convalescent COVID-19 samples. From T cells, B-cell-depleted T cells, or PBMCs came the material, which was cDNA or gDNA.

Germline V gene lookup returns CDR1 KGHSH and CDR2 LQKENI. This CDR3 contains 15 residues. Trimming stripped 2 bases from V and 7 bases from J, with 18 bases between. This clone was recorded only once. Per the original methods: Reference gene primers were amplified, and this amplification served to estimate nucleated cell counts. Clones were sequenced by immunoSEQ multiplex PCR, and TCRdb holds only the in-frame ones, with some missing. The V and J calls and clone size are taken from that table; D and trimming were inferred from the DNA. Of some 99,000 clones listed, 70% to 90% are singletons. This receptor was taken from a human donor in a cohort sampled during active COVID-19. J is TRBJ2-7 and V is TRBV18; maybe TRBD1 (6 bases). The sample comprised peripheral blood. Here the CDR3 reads CASSPVQGQGYEQYF. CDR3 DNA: TGTGCCAGCTCACCAGTCCAGGGGCAGGGTTATGAGCAGTACTTC. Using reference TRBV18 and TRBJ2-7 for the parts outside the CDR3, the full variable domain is NAGVMQNPRHLVRRRGQEARLRCSPMKGHSHVYWYRQLPEEGLKFMVYLQKENIIDESGMPKERFSAEFPKEGPSILRIQQVVRGDSAAYFCASSPVQGQGYEQYFGPGTRLTVT.